The 5 T cell receptor beta chains listed next were all sequenced from one sample in a study of cytomegalovirus exposure and HLA in healthy donors. PCR primers comprised 60 Vbeta and 13 Jbeta primers. Some clones are missing from TCRdb's copy, which holds only in-frame ones; the method was immunoSEQ multiplex PCR. The sample shows roughly 140,000 clones, roughly 80% of them seen only once. Specimen: PBMCs. The receptors originated from a human donor in good health.

Notes on this clone: Distinct nucleotide sequences in the sample also encode this CDR3. The rearrangement uses TRBV20-1 and TRBJ2-1, with TRBD2 as a possible D gene (5 bases). The CDR3 consists of 11 residues. CDR1 and CDR2 from the germline V gene are DFQATT and SNEGSKA (reference sequence). V shed 6 bases and J shed 8 bases, with 11 bases lying between them. The CDR3 region is CSAPGGYEQFF. CDR3 DNA: TGCAGTGCGCCAGGAGGCTATGAGCAGTTCTTC.

The chain employs TRBV25-1 and TRBJ2-3; D unclear. Trimming removed 7 bases at V and 4 bases at J, with 6 bases between. This CDR3 has 11 amino acids. The germline V gene encodes CDR1 MGHDK and CDR2 SYGVNS. CDR3 nucleotide sequence: TGTGCCAGCACCGTAGCAGATACGCAGTATTTT. It translates to CASTVADTQYF. Drawing the rest from reference TRBV25-1 and TRBJ2-3, the complete variable domain is EADIYQTPRYLVIGTGKKITLECSQTMGHDKMYWYQQDPGMELHLIHYSYGVNSTEKGDLSSESTVSRIRTEHFPLTLESARPSHTSQYLCASTVADTQYFGPGTRLTVL.

This chain uses TRBV6-1 with TRBJ1-2, with D possibly matching TRBD1 (6 bases). V lost 6 bases, J lost 2 bases, and 13 bases lay in between. The V gene's germline CDR1 is MNHNS and CDR2 SASEGT. This CDR3 contains 14 residues. The CDR3 nucleotides are TGTGCCAGCAGCACCGGGACACCGAACTATGGCTACACCTTC. Translation gives CASSTGTPNYGYTF.

This clone was observed a handful of times. This rearrangement joins TRBV12-2 to TRBJ1-1. TRBV12-2 is a documented pseudogene. The CDR3 has 18 amino acids. The CDR3 DNA reads as TGTGCAAGTCGCTTCACTATGTCTCTCCGGAGTGGAGGCACTGAAGCTTTCTTT. Protein: CASRFTMSLRSGGTEAFF.

The CDR3 loop reads CASGLDAGGPLTEAFF. CDR3 in DNA: TGTGCTAGTGGTTTGGACGCAGGGGGGCCCCTCACTGAAGCTTTCTTT. J is TRBJ1-1 and V is TRBV12-5; 7 positions match TRBD1. CDR1 LGHNT and CDR2 FRNRAP come from the germline V gene. The V gene end was trimmed by 1 base and the J gene end by 4 bases; junction bases not matched to a gene: 9. The CDR3 is 16 residues long. Supplemented by reference TRBV12-5 and TRBJ1-1, the full variable domain reads DARVTQTPRHKVTEMGQEVTMRCQPILGHNTVFWYRQTMMQGLELLAYFRNRAPLDDSGMPKDRFSAEMPDATLATLKIQPSEPRDSAVYFCASGLDAGGPLTEAFFGQGTRLTVV.